Only a few counts were recorded for the clone carrying this T cell receptor beta chain. Its specificity is not known. This entry belongs to a study of CD8+ T cells in alopecia areata. Study outcomes and limitations: Tofacitinib yielded significantly lower scalp clonality and fewer expanded CD8+ clones among the top 100.

Germline lookup yields CDR1 SGHTA and CDR2 FQGNSA. V was clipped by 1 base and J by 0 bases, with 16 bases between them. The CDR3 spans 18 residues. Treatment noted: oral pan-JAK inhibitor, 5-10 mg twice daily. RNA extraction and reverse transcription yielded cDNA as sequencing template. Generated by immunoSEQ multiplex PCR, the TCRdb table keeps only in-frame clones and is missing some. The sample contains about 190,000 clones, roughly three fifths of which appear only once. The sequences come from CD4+ T cells sorted from blood, collected at week 4, from a patient treated with tofacitinib. This TCR derives from a human donor with alopecia areata. The V call is TRBV7-2, the J call TRBJ2-1; D is possibly TRBD2 (6 bases). CDR3 sequence reads: CASSLVYVRGSSYNEQFF. CDR3 nucleotides: TGTGCCAGCAGCTTAGTATACGTACGGGGGAGCTCCTACAATGAGCAGTTCTTC.